The clone carrying this T cell receptor (beta chain) has only a few counts. The target antigen is unknown. These data come from a study of blood T cells in healthy people across ages. General study findings and limits: Conclusively comparing naive with antigen-experienced cells was impossible with unsorted PBMCs.

From germline, CDR1 is SGHTS and CDR2 YDEGEE. CDR3 size: 22 residues. The V gene end was trimmed by 2 bases and the J gene end by 0 bases; junction bases not matched to a gene: 19. The donors, all healthy, were Caucasians living in Russia, aged roughly 6 to 100. Every donor gave roughly 9.2 milliliters of peripheral blood. Then a second PCR, running about 6 to 12 cycles, was carried out with a sample-barcoded 5' primer and a J-beta primer mix. Every cDNA molecule bore a tag from a template-switch adaptor containing 12 random nucleotides. In TCRdb, the 5' RACE reads were re-called with MiXCR into one record per CDR3 protein. The repertoire holds some 730,000 distinct CDR3 sequences, with roughly 20% as singletons.

This chain links TRBV5-8 with TRBJ2-3; TRBD2 aligns across 12 bases. The TCR originated in a man aged 70 or older in good health. Material for sequencing was blood. CDR3 region: CASSFVPFPWTSGEISTDTQYF. CDR3 coding DNA: TGTGCCAGCAGCTTCGTACCCTTTCCCTGGACTAGCGGGGAAATTAGCACAGATACGCAGTATTTT.